These T cell receptor beta chains were read from a single sample in a study of blood T cell repertoires in COVID-19. The assay was immunoSEQ multiplex PCR, and TCRdb's table has in-frame clones only and misses some. This sample yields about 160,000 clones, of which less than 90% are seen a single time; around 4% belongs to the top ten. The source material was peripheral blood. These receptors were collected from a woman between 65 and 79 years old with acute or convalescent COVID-19. Both conserved end residues are part of each CDR3. The order of the fields is V gene, clone size, D gene, J gene, CDR3 protein, CDR3 DNA. A D gene is named only where the DNA matches it firmly. Clone size, where shown, is once, few, many, or a class for clones that have expanded.

TRBV28,NA,TRBD1,TRBJ1-5,CASSGGTARVVPQHF,TGTGCCAGCAGTGGAGGGACAGCGAGGGTCGTGCCCCAGCATTTT
TRBV20-1,NA,NA,TRBJ1-5,CSARDSRTQHF,TGCAGTGCTAGAGATTCCAGGACCCAGCATTTT
TRBV30,NA,TRBD2,TRBJ2-3,CAWSVLAGGDTQYF,TGTGCCTGGAGTGTATTGGCGGGAGGAGATACGCAGTATTTT
TRBV11-2,NA,NA,TRBJ2-7,CASSLDPQGGEQYF,TGTGCCAGCAGCTTAGATCCGCAGGGTGGCGAGCAGTACTTC
TRBV5-1,once,NA,TRBJ1-3,CASSLGQTAGNTIYF,TGCGCCAGCAGCTTGGGGCAGACTGCTGGAAACACCATATATTTT
TRBV6-2/TRBV6-3,NA,NA,TRBJ1-5,CASSYSTGSNQPQHF,TGTGCCAGCAGTTACTCGACCGGGAGCAATCAGCCCCAGCATTTT
TRBV30,NA,TRBD1,TRBJ1-6,CAWNLAGGGSPLHF,TGTGCCTGGAACCTAGCAGGGGGCGGTTCACCCCTCCACTTT
TRBV6-5,NA,TRBD1,TRBJ1-3,CASSYSTGTGNTIYF,TGTGCCAGCAGTTACTCGACCGGGACAGGGAACACCATATATTTT
TRBV7-8,few,NA,TRBJ1-2,CASSSGHKSSNYGYTF,TGTGCCAGCAGCTCGGGACACAAATCATCTAACTATGGCTACACCTTC
TRBV29-1,NA,NA,TRBJ2-1,CSARGSSYNEQFF,TGCAGCGCGAGGGGGAGCTCCTACAATGAGCAGTTCTTC
TRBV30,NA,NA,TRBJ2-3,CAWFPTDGAAGDTQYF,TGTGCCTGGTTTCCCACGGACGGTGCGGCGGGTGATACGCAGTATTTT
TRBV6-5,NA,NA,TRBJ2-4,CASSYSGQLAKNIQYF,TGTGCCAGCAGTTACTCTGGGCAGCTAGCCAAAAACATTCAGTACTTC
TRBV7-2,NA,TRBD1,TRBJ2-2,CASSFSQGAGELFF,TGTGCCAGCAGCTTTTCACAGGGGGCCGGGGAGCTGTTTTTT
TRBV3-1/TRBV3-2,NA,NA,TRBJ1-4,CASSQDLGKLFF,TGTGCCAGCAGCCAAGATCTCGGAAAACTGTTTTTT